This T cell receptor (beta chain) was documented in a study of CD8+CD57+ T cells in acquired aplastic anemia. The wider study: Each DNA sample taken from sorted CD4+ and CD8+ cells came to 2.5 to 4 ug on average.

About this clonotype itself: What it binds is not known. One junction end disagrees with the germline gene, perhaps due to a read error.

Study findings and constraints: Significance was not reached for CD8+ Simpson's diversity between patients and controls.

Patients selected for sequencing had displayed CD8+CD57+ cell expansion by flow cytometry. Sampling of blood occurred while the patients had still received no therapy. The CDR3 covers 13 residues. CDR1 is SGHAT and CDR2 is FQNNGV in the germline V gene. Genomic DNA was employed as the template in profiling TCR beta VDJ and CDR3. One entry per CDR3 protein, called by TCRdb with MiXCR from the reads. Among 200,000 to 250,000 distinct CDR3 sequences listed, about 62% were seen once. The receptor's source is a human donor with aplastic anemia. The V gene is TRBV11-2, the J gene TRBJ2-1; unclear D gene. Sample: sorted CD4+, CD8+, or CD8+CD57+ T cells (not recorded which) from PBMCs. The CDR3 coding sequence is TGTGCCAGCAGCTCTGTGGACCTAAATGCGCAGTTCTTC. Its protein product is CASSSVDLNAQFF.